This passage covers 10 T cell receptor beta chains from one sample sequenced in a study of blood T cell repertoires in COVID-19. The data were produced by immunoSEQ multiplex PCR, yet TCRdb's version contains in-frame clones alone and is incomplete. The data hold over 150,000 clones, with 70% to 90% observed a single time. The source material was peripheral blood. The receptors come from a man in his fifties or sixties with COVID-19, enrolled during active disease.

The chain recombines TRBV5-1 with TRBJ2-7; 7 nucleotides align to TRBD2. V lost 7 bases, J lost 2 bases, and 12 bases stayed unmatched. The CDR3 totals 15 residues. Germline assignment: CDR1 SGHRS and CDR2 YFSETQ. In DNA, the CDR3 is TGCGCCAGCCGGGGAGGGGAGGTGGCTACCTACGAGCAGTACTTC. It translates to CASRGGEVATYEQYF.

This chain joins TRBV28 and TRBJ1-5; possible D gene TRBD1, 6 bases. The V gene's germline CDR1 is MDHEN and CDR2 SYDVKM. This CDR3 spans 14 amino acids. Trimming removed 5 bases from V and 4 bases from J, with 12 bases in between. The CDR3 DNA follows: TGTGCCAGCAGTCCCGGACAGTGGAATCAGCCCCAGCATTTT. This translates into CASSPGQWNQPQHF.

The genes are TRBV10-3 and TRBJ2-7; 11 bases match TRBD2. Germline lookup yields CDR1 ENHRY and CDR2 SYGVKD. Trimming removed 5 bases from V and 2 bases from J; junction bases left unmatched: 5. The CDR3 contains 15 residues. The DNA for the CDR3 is TGTGCCATCAGTCCTACTAGCGGGGGCCCCTACGAGCAGTACTTC. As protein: CAISPTSGGPYEQYF.

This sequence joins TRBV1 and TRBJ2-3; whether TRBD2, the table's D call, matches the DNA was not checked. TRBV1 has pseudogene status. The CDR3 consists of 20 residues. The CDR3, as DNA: TGCACCAGCAGCCAAGGGGGAGTACAAGCGGGAGCTAAAGGAGCAGATACGCAGTATTTT. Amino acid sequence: CTSSQGGVQAGAKGADTQYF.

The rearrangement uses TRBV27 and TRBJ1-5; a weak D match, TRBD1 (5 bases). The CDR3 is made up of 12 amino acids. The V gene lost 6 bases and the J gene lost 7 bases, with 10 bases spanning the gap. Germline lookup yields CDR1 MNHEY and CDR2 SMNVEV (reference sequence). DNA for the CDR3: TGTGCCAGCAGCCCCGGGGGACAGCCCCAGCATTTT. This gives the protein CASSPGGQPQHF.

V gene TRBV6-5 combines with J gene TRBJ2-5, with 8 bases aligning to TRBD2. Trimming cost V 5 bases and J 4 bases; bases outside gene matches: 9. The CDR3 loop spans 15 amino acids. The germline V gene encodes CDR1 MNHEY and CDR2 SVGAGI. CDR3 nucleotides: TGTGCCAGCAGTAACCCGGGACTAGGGCCAGAGACCCAGTACTTC. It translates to CASSNPGLGPETQYF.

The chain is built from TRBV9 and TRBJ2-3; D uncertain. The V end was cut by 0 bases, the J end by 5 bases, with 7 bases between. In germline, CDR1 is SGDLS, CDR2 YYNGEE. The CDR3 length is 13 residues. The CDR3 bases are TGTGCCAGCAGCGTAGAATCCCGAGATACGCAGTATTTT. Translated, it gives CASSVESRDTQYF.

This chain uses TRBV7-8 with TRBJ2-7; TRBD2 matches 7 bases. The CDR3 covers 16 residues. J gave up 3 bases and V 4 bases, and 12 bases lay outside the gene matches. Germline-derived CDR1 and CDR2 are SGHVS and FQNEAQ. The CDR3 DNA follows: TGTGCCAGCAGCTCAGAATGGTTCGGGAGGAGCTACGAGCAGTACTTC. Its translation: CASSSEWFGRSYEQYF.

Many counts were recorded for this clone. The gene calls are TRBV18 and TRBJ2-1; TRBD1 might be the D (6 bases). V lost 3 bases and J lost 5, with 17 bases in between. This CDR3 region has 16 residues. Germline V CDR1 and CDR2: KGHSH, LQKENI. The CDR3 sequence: CASSPTGRGIDNEQFF. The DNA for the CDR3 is TGTGCCAGCTCACCGACGGGCAGGGGCATAGACAATGAGCAGTTCTTC.

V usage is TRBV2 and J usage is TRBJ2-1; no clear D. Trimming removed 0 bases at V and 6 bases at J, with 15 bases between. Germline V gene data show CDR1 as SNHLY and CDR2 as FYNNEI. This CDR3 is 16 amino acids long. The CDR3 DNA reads TGTGCCAGCAGTGAAGCGATGAGCGACCTTCGCAATGAGCAGTTCTTC. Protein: CASSEAMSDLRNEQFF. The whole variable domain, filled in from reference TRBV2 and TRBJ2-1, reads EPEVTQTPSHQVTQMGQEVILRCVPISNHLYFYWYRQILGQKVEFLVSFYNNEISEKSEIFDDQFSVERPDGSNFTLKIRSTKLEDSAMYFCASSEAMSDLRNEQFFGPGTRLTVL.